These 28 T cell receptor beta chains share one sample of origin, sequenced in a study of cytomegalovirus exposure and HLA in healthy donors. The PCR had 60 Vbeta and 13 Jbeta primers. Assay used: immunoSEQ multiplex PCR; TCRdb lists only in-frame clones, some missing. The sample lists approximately 190,000 clones; about 13% were seen once. Material for sequencing was PBMCs. Receptors were obtained from a man aged 45-65 years in good health and CMV-seropositive.

This sequence joins TRBV7-8 and TRBJ1-4; 10 bases map to TRBD1. V lost 2 bases to trimming and J lost 7 bases; unmatched junction nucleotides: 7. Germline V CDR1 and CDR2: SGHVS, FQNEAQ. CDR3 length equals 16 residues. CDR3 amino acids: CASSLIVWTGGEKLFF. The CDR3, as DNA: TGTGCCAGCAGCTTAATAGTCTGGACAGGGGGTGAAAAACTGTTTTTT.

This chain joins TRBV30 and TRBJ1-6, with TRBD1 matching 7 bases. V lost 2 bases to trimming and J lost 9 bases; unmatched junction nucleotides: 13. Germline values: CDR1 GTSNPN, CDR2 SVGIG (reference sequence). This CDR3 has 16 amino acids. The CDR3, as DNA: TGTGCCTGGAGTCTTACCACCCCGGGACAGTCTTCACCCCTCCACTTT. Protein product: CAWSLTTPGQSSPLHF. Full variable domain (rest looked up from reference TRBV30 and TRBJ1-6): SQTIHQWPATLVQPVGSPLSLECTVEGTSNPNLYWYRQAAGRGLQLLFYSVGIGQISSEVPQNLSASRPQDRQFILSSKKLLLSDSGFYLCAWSLTTPGQSSPLHFGNGTRLTVT.

The J gene is TRBJ1-1, the V gene TRBV6-5, with TRBD1 matching 7 bases. With 2 bases clipped from V and 5 bases from J, the junction kept 5 bases outside the gene matches. The CDR3 is made up of 14 amino acids. CDR1 MNHEY and CDR2 SVGAGI come from the germline V gene. In DNA form, the CDR3 reads TGTGCCAGCAGTTACGACAGGGTAAGGACTGAAGCTTTCTTT. Translation: CASSYDRVRTEAFF.

The CDR3 here is CASSLTGGYQPQHF. The CDR3 DNA is TGTGCCAGCAGCTTGACAGGGGGTTATCAGCCCCAGCATTTT. The rearrangement joins TRBV9 to TRBJ1-5; 9 bases line up with TRBD1. Looked up from germline, CDR1 is SGDLS and CDR2 is YYNGEE. The CDR3 spans 14 residues. V shed 4 bases, J shed 5 bases, and the junction held 4 bases outside the gene matches.

This clone was detected only a few times. The CDR3 spells CASSIGQGEAKNIQYF. The CDR3 bases are TGTGCCAGTAGTATAGGGCAGGGGGAAGCCAAAAACATTCAGTACTTC. The genes are TRBV19 and TRBJ2-4, with 7 bases identical to TRBD1. Trimming at V came to 1 base and at J to 0 bases, leaving 3 bases not matched to a gene. This CDR3 spans 16 amino acids. Germline assignment: CDR1 LNHDA and CDR2 SQIVND (reference sequence).

The V and J genes are TRBV6-5 and TRBJ2-5; 8 bases are shared with TRBD2. The CDR3 loop spans 15 amino acids. Per germline, CDR1 MNHEY and CDR2 SVGAGI. The V and J ends lost 4 bases and 4 bases, in that order; junction bases with no gene match: 8. The CDR3 sequence: CASSSFGTSGETQYF. The DNA of the CDR3 is TGTGCCAGCAGTTCCTTCGGGACTAGTGGAGAGACCCAGTACTTC.

This clone was picked up a small number of times. Other nucleotide sequences from this sample produce the same CDR3. This chain links TRBV7-7 with TRBJ2-5, with 13 bases lining up with TRBD2. V gave up 5 bases and J gave up 4 bases; unmatched junction bases: 4. The CDR3 covers 15 residues. Germline lookup yields CDR1 SSHAT and CDR2 FNYEAQ (reference sequence). CDR3 residues: CASSLGLAGAETQYF. The CDR3 DNA reads TGTGCCAGCAGCCTCGGACTAGCGGGGGCAGAGACCCAGTACTTC.

The chain combines TRBV5-6 with TRBJ2-2, with unresolved D. Germline V lookup: CDR1 SGHDT, CDR2 YYEEEE. The CDR3 runs 12 residues. V gave up 2 bases and J gave up 5 bases, with 4 bases separating them. The CDR3 region is CASSFYTGELFF. In DNA form, the CDR3 reads TGTGCCAGCAGCTTCTATACCGGGGAGCTGTTTTTT.

This clone was counted only a few times. This sequence joins TRBV4-2 and TRBJ2-5; 10 nucleotides agree with TRBD2. Germline CDR1 is LGHNA and CDR2 is YNFKEQ. Trimming at V came to 4 bases and at J to 3 bases, leaving 8 bases not matched to a gene. The CDR3 extends over 16 amino acids. CDR3 bases: TGTGCCAGCAGCCCCGATAGCGGGGGGCCTGAAGAGACCCAGTACTTC. It codes for CASSPDSGGPEETQYF.

The chain links TRBV27 to TRBJ2-5; TRBD2 matches at 12 bases. Germline V gene sequence: CDR1 MNHEY, CDR2 SMNVEV (reference sequence). V was clipped by 6 bases and J by 4 bases; unmatched bases: 6. The CDR3 runs 15 residues. CDR3 residues: CASSSTSGGPETQYF. The DNA for the CDR3 is TGTGCCAGCAGCTCGACTAGCGGGGGACCAGAGACCCAGTACTTC.

The rearrangement uses TRBV4-2 and TRBJ1-1; 7 nucleotides align to TRBD1. V lost 5 bases and J lost 1; bases outside the gene matches: 4. This CDR3 spans 14 amino acids. Looked up from germline, CDR1 is LGHNA and CDR2 is YNFKEQ. CDR3 region: CASSAQGWNTEAFF. The CDR3 coding sequence is TGTGCCAGCAGCGCACAGGGGTGGAACACTGAAGCTTTCTTT.

This clone has more than one count but fewer than ten. V gene TRBV19 combines with J gene TRBJ2-1; D might be TRBD2 (6 bases). The CDR3 extends over 16 amino acids. The V gene's germline CDR1 is LNHDA and CDR2 SQIVND (reference sequence). Trimming removed 5 bases at V and 8 bases at J, with 22 bases between. The CDR3, as DNA: TGTGCCAGTAGTCGCCCTCTAGCCGTCGGGAGTGATGAGCAGTTCTTC. Amino acids: CASSRPLAVGSDEQFF. The entire variable domain, with the rest obtained from reference TRBV19 and TRBJ2-1, is as follows: DGGITQSPKYLFRKEGQNVTLSCEQNLNHDAMYWYRQDPGQGLRLIYYSQIVNDFQKGDIAEGYSVSREKKESFPLTVTSAQKNPTAFYLCASSRPLAVGSDEQFFGPGTRLTVL.

This clone was counted a few times. This chain links TRBV5-1 with TRBJ2-5; tentatively, D is TRBD1 (6 bases). This CDR3 has 14 amino acids. V was shortened by 5 bases and J by 4 bases, with 15 bases between the two germline ends. Germline V CDR1 and CDR2: SGHRS, YFSETQ. In DNA form, the CDR3 reads TGCGCCAGCAGAACGACAGGCCCGGGAGAGACCCAGTACTTC. This encodes CASRTTGPGETQYF.

There are a few counts of this clone. V gene TRBV9 combines with J gene TRBJ1-2, with TRBD1 as a possible D gene (6 bases). The germline V gene encodes CDR1 SGDLS and CDR2 YYNGEE. V was clipped by 3 bases and J by 7 bases, with 16 bases between them. The CDR3 runs 14 residues. Here the CDR3 reads CASSAGHRAGGYTF. As DNA, the CDR3 is TGTGCCAGCAGCGCCGGGCACAGGGCTGGTGGCTACACCTTC.

The V call is TRBV10-3, the J call TRBJ1-1, with D possibly TRBD1 on 6 matching bases. The CDR3 spans 14 residues. Per the germline V gene, CDR1 is ENHRY and CDR2 is SYGVKD. V lost 5 bases and J lost 1, with 11 bases in between. The CDR3, as DNA: TGTGCCATCAGTTGGACAGAGCAGAACACTGAAGCTTTCTTT. Amino acid sequence: CAISWTEQNTEAFF.

This clone has a handful of counts. V and J are TRBV11-2 and TRBJ1-1, with D hard to call. Trimming cost V 4 bases and J 1 base, with 25 bases left between them. The CDR3 has 19 residues. CDR1 is SGHAT, CDR2 FQNNGV, per germline. This chain's CDR3 is CASSSKSHLGRSRNTEAFF. CDR3 sequence (DNA): TGTGCCAGCAGCTCCAAAAGTCATCTGGGGAGAAGCAGGAACACTGAAGCTTTCTTT.

This sequence joins TRBV7-6 and TRBJ2-5, with TRBD1 as a possible D gene (6 bases). This CDR3 has 16 amino acids. CDR1 is SGHVS and CDR2 is FNYEAQ in the germline V gene. The V end lost 5 bases, the J end lost 5 bases, and 21 bases lay between the germline ends. This CDR3 is CASSRQTTGNRETQYF. For the CDR3, the DNA is TGTGCCAGCAGCCGACAGACCACAGGGAACAGGGAGACCCAGTACTTC.

The rearrangement uses TRBV5-4 and TRBJ1-3; 7 bases map to TRBD1. CDR3 length equals 15 residues. The V gene's germline CDR1 is SGHNT and CDR2 YYREEE (reference sequence). Trimming cost V 3 bases and J 2 bases; bases outside gene matches: 5. CDR3 in amino acids: CASSSQQGTGNTIYF. As DNA, the CDR3 is TGTGCCAGCAGCTCCCAACAGGGGACTGGAAACACCATATATTTT.

This clone was seen only a few times. The V and J genes are TRBV7-4 and TRBJ1-5; 9 bases line up with TRBD1. V lost 2 bases and J lost 1; bases outside the gene matches: 9. In germline, CDR1 is SGHVT, CDR2 SQSDAQ. The CDR3 loop spans 18 amino acids. The CDR3 region is CASSLTCGDRDSNQPQHF. In DNA form, the CDR3 reads TGTGCCAGCAGCTTAACCTGTGGGGACAGGGACAGCAATCAGCCCCAGCATTTT.

The chain recombines TRBV7-2 with TRBJ1-1; 7 nucleotides align to TRBD1. The V gene end was trimmed by 3 bases and the J gene end by 1 base; junction bases not matched to a gene: 2. Germline V gives CDR1 SGHTA, CDR2 FQGNSA. The CDR3 length is 14 residues. The CDR3 is CASSFRDRNTEAFF. In nucleotides, the CDR3 is TGTGCCAGCAGCTTTCGGGACAGGAACACTGAAGCTTTCTTT.

This clone was recorded a few times. V usage is TRBV9 and J usage is TRBJ1-6; 10 bases match TRBD1. Germline CDR1 SGDLS, CDR2 YYNGEE. This CDR3 region has 14 residues. After removal of 3 bases from V and 9 bases from J, the junction contained 3 bases not matched to a gene. The CDR3 loop reads CASSARTGGSPLHF. For the CDR3, the DNA is TGTGCCAGCAGCGCCCGGACAGGGGGTTCACCCCTCCACTTT.

The rearrangement joins TRBV27 to TRBJ1-1; D is unresolved. Per the germline V gene, CDR1 is MNHEY and CDR2 is SMNVEV (reference sequence). The CDR3 loop spans 11 amino acids. The DNA for the CDR3 is TGTGTTTGCAAGAGAAACACTGAAGCTTTCTTT. Residues: CVCKRNTEAFF.

This clone turned up a few times. This rearrangement joins TRBV5-8 to TRBJ2-1; weak D call: TRBD2 (6 bases). The CDR3 is 14 residues long. V was cut by 4 bases and J by 1 base, with 9 bases left in between. Germline values: CDR1 SGHTS, CDR2 YDEGEE. As DNA, the CDR3 is TGTGCCAGCAGCCGTGGGGGGTCCTACAATGAGCAGTTCTTC. Translating it yields CASSRGGSYNEQFF.

V is TRBV9 and J is TRBJ1-5; D ambiguous. The germline gives CDR1 SGDLS, CDR2 YYNGEE. This CDR3 comprises 13 residues. V lost 0 bases and J 9 bases, leaving 10 bases between the germline ends. The CDR3 spells CASSVAEVAPQHF. CDR3 nucleotide sequence: TGTGCCAGCAGCGTAGCGGAGGTGGCGCCCCAGCATTTT.

This clone was seen a few times. The chain employs TRBV6-6 and TRBJ1-2, with a weak D call TRBD1 (6 bases). Deletions cut 0 bases from V and 2 bases from J, with 10 bases between. Germline lookup yields CDR1 MNHNY and CDR2 SVGAGI (reference sequence). The CDR3 consists of 15 residues. The CDR3 DNA follows: TGTGCCAGCAGTTACTCGGGGGGGCGCAACTATGGCTACACCTTC. As protein: CASSYSGGRNYGYTF.

This clone was found a few times. The J gene is TRBJ1-2, the V gene TRBV28; D gene uncertain. The CDR3 runs to 13 residues. The V and J ends lost 10 bases and 4 bases respectively, with 16 bases between them. Germline CDR1 is MDHEN and CDR2 is SYDVKM. DNA for the CDR3: TGTGCCACCCTAGGAGAGGTGGGCTATGGCTACACCTTC. Protein product: CATLGEVGYGYTF.

The V gene is TRBV7-2, the J gene TRBJ2-5; a weak D match, TRBD2 (5 bases). V dropped 0 bases and J dropped 5 bases, with 10 bases sitting between them. The CDR3 is 14 residues long. Germline loops: CDR1 SGHTA, CDR2 FQGNSA. CDR3: CASSLAMVAETQYF. The CDR3 coding sequence is TGTGCCAGCAGCTTAGCAATGGTAGCGGAGACCCAGTACTTC. Looking up the rest from reference TRBV7-2 and TRBJ2-5 gives the full variable domain: GAGVSQSPSNKVTEKGKDVELRCDPISGHTALYWYRQSLGQGLEFLIYFQGNSAPDKSGLPSDRFSAERTGGSVSTLTIQRTQQEDSAVYLCASSLAMVAETQYFGPGTRLLVL.

This clone was picked up a small number of times. The genes are TRBV11-2 and TRBJ2-5; D is ambiguous. Germline CDR1 reads SGHAT; CDR2 reads FQNNGV. V lost 4 bases and J 5 bases, leaving 17 bases between the germline ends. The CDR3 consists of 15 residues. For the CDR3, the DNA is TGTGCCAGCAGCTCCATAGAGCCCTACTGGGAGACCCAGTACTTC. Its translation is CASSSIEPYWETQYF.